What follows is one T cell receptor beta chain and its context. Its antigen remains unidentified. V gave up 4 bases and J gave up 5 bases, with 11 bases separating them. This CDR3 region has 13 residues. Per the germline V gene, CDR1 is SGHDN and CDR2 is FVKESK. The data were produced by immunoSEQ multiplex PCR, yet TCRdb's version contains in-frame clones alone and is incomplete. The table records roughly 32,000 clones, approximately 96% of them present only once. The entry originates in a study of monozygotic twins with cystic fibrosis. For the study at large: Library input was 2.5 to 3.5 micrograms of fragmented DNA, with 15 PCR cycles.

Regarding the study as a whole: V usage most resembled the co-twin in 13 of 16 pairs. Monozygotic CF twins shared more identical nucleotide clonotypes than unrelated patients.

The sequence came from a girl aged 2 to 10 with cystic fibrosis. Sequenced material: blood. V and J are TRBV14 and TRBJ2-5, with unresolved D. CDR3 DNA sequence: TGTGCCAGCAGCCTCGGACGGGTTGAGACCCAGTACTTC. Translating gives CASSLGRVETQYF.